This T cell receptor (beta chain) was sequenced during a study of T cells expressing NK-cell markers. Synthesis of TCR beta cDNA relied on 5'RACE template switching carrying UMIs. One entry per CDR3 protein, without DNA, is what TCRdb gives after re-calling the 5' RACE reads. This sample's table has 160,000 or so distinct CDR3 sequences. General study results and limits: Four donors showed these clonotypes also leading the CD3+CD56-NKG2C+ fraction.

The CDR3 spans 16 residues. CDR1 and CDR2 from the germline V gene are SGHDN and FVKESK. About this clonotype itself: Its antigen is still unknown.

This sequence joins TRBV14 and TRBJ2-3; TCRdb reports TRBD2, a call that lacks DNA to check it against. The receptor's source is a woman between 18 and 69 years old in good health. The sequencing input was blood T cells: a sorted CD56 or NKG2C T cell subset, CD4+ or CD8+ T cells, or bulk PBMC T cells (not recorded which). CDR3 protein: CASSRKAGGLTDTQYF.